This TCR beta chain was sequenced for a study of blood T cell repertoires in COVID-19. Worth noting for this clone: Germline is not matched at one junction end, which may reflect a read error.

Germline-derived CDR1 and CDR2 are MNHEY and SMNVEV (reference sequence). The CDR3 is 14 residues long. TCRdb keeps only in-frame clones here, not all; method: immunoSEQ multiplex PCR. The table lists roughly 18,000 clones, roughly 84% of them singletons. The J gene is TRBJ2-5, the V gene TRBV27; 7 bases line up with TRBD2. Sequencing used peripheral blood. The clonotype was recovered from a man aged 40-49 years with active COVID-19. In DNA form, the CDR3 reads TGTGTCAGCAGTTTTTATGGGGGAGGGGAGACCCAGTACTTC. This encodes CVSSFYGGGETQYF.